Only one count was recorded for the clone carrying this T cell receptor (beta chain). Its antigen is still unknown. Clones were read by immunoSEQ multiplex PCR, and TCRdb kept only the in-frame ones, dropping some. This sample has some 130,000 clones; roughly 93% occur once, and the top ten carry 1.1%. Combined were second doses at about 4 or about 12 weeks. This specimen belongs to a study of T cell responses to AZD1222 COVID-19 vaccine. Study-level findings and limits: Unmutated variant regions are reportedly the target of nearly half of TCRs that are spike-specific.

The germline CDR1 and CDR2 sequences are LNHNV and YYDKDF (reference sequence). V lost 0 bases to trimming and J lost 5 bases; unmatched junction nucleotides: 7. The CDR3 loop spans 16 amino acids. Source: peripheral blood, taken 28 days after the second AZD1222 dose. This clonotype was obtained from an adult who received the AZD1222 COVID-19 vaccine. This rearrangement joins TRBV15 to TRBJ1-5, with TRBD1 matching over 7 bases. As DNA, the CDR3 is TGTGCCACCAGCAGAGATCCGGGACAGATCCATCAGCCCCAGCATTTT. It translates to CATSRDPGQIHQPQHF. The whole variable domain, filled in from reference TRBV15 and TRBJ1-5, reads DAMVIQNPRYQVTQFGKPVTLSCSQTLNHNVMYWYQQKSSQAPKLLFHYYDKDFNNEADTPDNFQSRRPNTSFCFLDIRSPGLGDTAMYLCATSRDPGQIHQPQHFGDGTRLSIL.